The present entry profiles one T cell receptor beta chain with its context. Antigen unknown. Trimming cost V 4 bases and J 5 bases, with 12 bases left between them. The CDR3 loop spans 14 amino acids. Germline V lookup: CDR1 SEHNR, CDR2 FQNEAQ (reference sequence). This sample's TCRbeta library carried unique molecular identifier barcodes. MiXCR, applied by TCRdb to the PCR reads, yields one record per CDR3 protein. Among approximately 800,000 distinct CDR3 sequences listed, around 15% were seen once. This record comes from a study of T-cell reconstitution after alpha-beta-depleted transplantation in children. Study outcomes and limitations: It was surviving recipient T cells and thymic progenitors that gave some patients high TCRbeta diversity at day 60.

This receptor was identified in a male patient younger than 18 who had a stem cell transplant for acute lymphoblastic leukemia, so the T cells may come from the graft donor. This chain uses TRBV7-9 with TRBJ1-3; D gene unclear. The material sequenced was PBMCs, mostly from graft donor cells, taken 360 days after TCRalphabeta/CD19-depleted stem cell transplant. CDR3 DNA sequence: TGTGCCAGCAGCTCCGGGAAAGGCAGAAACACCATATATTTT. It is translated as CASSSGKGRNTIYF.